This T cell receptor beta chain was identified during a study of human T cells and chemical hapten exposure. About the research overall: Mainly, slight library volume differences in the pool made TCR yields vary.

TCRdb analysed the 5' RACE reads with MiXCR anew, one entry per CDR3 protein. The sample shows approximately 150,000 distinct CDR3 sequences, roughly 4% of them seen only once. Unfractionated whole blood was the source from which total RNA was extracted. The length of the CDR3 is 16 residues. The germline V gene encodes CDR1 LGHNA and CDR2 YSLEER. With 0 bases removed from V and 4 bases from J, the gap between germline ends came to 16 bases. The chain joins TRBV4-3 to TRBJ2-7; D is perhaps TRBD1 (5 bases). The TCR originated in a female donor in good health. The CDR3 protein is CASSQEVRPPGYEQYF. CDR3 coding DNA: TGCGCCAGCAGCCAAGAAGTACGGCCCCCAGGGTACGAGCAGTACTTC.